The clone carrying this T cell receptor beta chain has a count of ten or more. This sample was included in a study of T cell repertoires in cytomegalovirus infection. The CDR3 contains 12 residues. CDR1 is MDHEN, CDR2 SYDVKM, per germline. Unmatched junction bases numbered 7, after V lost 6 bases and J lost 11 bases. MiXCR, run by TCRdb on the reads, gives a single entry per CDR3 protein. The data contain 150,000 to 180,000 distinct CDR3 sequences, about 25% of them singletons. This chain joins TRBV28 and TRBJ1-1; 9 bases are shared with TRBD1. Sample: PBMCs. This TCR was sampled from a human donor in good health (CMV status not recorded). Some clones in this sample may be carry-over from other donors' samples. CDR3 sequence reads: CASSLGQGLAFF. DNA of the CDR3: TGTGCCAGCAGCCTCGGACAGGGGCTGGCTTTCTTT. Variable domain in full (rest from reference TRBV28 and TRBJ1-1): DVKVTQSSRYLVKRTGEKVFLECVQDMDHENMFWYRQDPGLGLRLIYFSYDVKMKEKGDIPEGYSVSREKKERFSLILESASTNQTSMYLCASSLGQGLAFFGQGTRLTVV.